This entry describes one T cell receptor beta chain. Ten or more counts support this clonotype. No cognate antigen has been identified for it. No quality values exist for individual bases; no much larger clone is one base distant. CDR1 SGHRS and CDR2 YFSETQ were looked up in the germline V gene. The CDR3 has 18 amino acids, counting the end cysteine and phenylalanine. Just CDR3 DNA is preserved here, 54 bases in frame from base 1. From V the trimming removes 0 bases and from J it removes 1 base, while the gene matches leave 10 bases of the junction unaccounted for. cDNA was synthesized by template-switch 5'RACE using a primer carrying a 10-nucleotide random unique molecular identifier by which each TCR transcript was tagged. Over 180 million TCR-beta sequences, covering 15-18 subjects, were produced in each sequencing run. Total RNA was extracted with the RNeasy kit. The KAPA Real-time Library Amplification kit was used to amplify TCR-beta VDJ regions with primers for the TCR constant region and the 5'RACE anchor. Sample indexes and Illumina adaptors were added in a first PCR, after which library yield was increased in a second PCR. After purification with Ampure beads, the TCR product of roughly 650 bp was size-selected on a 2% E-gel SizeSelection system. Before pooling, library quality was checked on a Bioanalyzer, concentration was measured with Qubit, and libraries were quantified with the Kapa Library Quantification kit. Paired-end 2 x 150 bp sequencing of the libraries was performed on an Illumina HiSeq 2500. To increase sequence diversity, roughly 25-31% phiX was spiked into each library pool. The authors processed their data as follows. Quality-filtered reads were processed with the UMI-based MiGEC pipeline, which removed over 80% of raw TCR sequences during error correction. IMGT germline references were used for aligning VDJ genes, and each clonotype was defined as a unique CDR3 amino acid sequence together with its V-J genes. VDJtools evaluated clonal expansion, Shannon diversity and CDR3 relatedness (CalcPairwiseDistances, ClusterSamples); CLCbio workbench built phylogenetic trees. Clones with at least 8 unique UMIs were defined as expanded, with this threshold being based on coefficient-of-variation modelling across technical triplicates. The public reads were run again by TCRdb, first through fastp at Q25 and then through MiXCR, and only productive beta chains were kept. A single entry per CDR3 protein holds the most common genes and DNA from its merged rows. The V and J calls come from TCRdb's annotation, not from the publication. This sample comprises 80,000 to 100,000 distinct CDR3 sequences, under 4.5% of them detected only once. The biggest ten clones account for around 3.2% of the sample.

This entry is derived from a study of neurological immune-mediated disorders (dated 2019 in TCRdb). Context from the whole study: Among the roughly 35 multiple sclerosis patients, about 31 had relapsing-remitting MS and 3 had secondary progressive MS. Using UMI-based sequencing, the study compared peripheral blood TCR-beta repertoires from patients with HTLV-I-associated myelopathy (HAM/TSP), patients with multiple sclerosis, and healthy controls. The roughly 110 TCR-beta libraries covered PBMC samples along with longitudinal samples, technical triplicates, and paired sorted CD4+ and CD8+ T-cell subsets. The cohort included approximately 68 subjects: approximately 15 with HAM/TSP, some 34 with multiple sclerosis, and around 20 healthy controls. The investigation overall reported the following: The highest TCR clonal expansion was observed in HAM/TSP patients, whereas the lowest was observed in MS patients, even when compared with healthy controls. No clinical or MRI features were associated with the MS cluster, and the authors said that larger cohorts are needed. No identical CDR3 amino acid sequences were shared among expanded clones across subjects, suggesting private TCR-beta repertoires in all groups. Repertoires from 18 of 34 MS patients were grouped by phylogenetic analysis into a cluster of related CDR3 sequences, suggesting a possible repertoire-level signature.

For unsorted PBMC libraries, 2 million PBMCs were used after storage in RNAlater at -80 degrees C until RNA extraction. Multiple sclerosis patients were enrolled in a US clinical protocol under which disease progression was evaluated by magnetic resonance imaging. Peripheral blood underwent Ficoll-Hypaque density gradient centrifugation to isolate PBMCs, which were then cryopreserved in liquid nitrogen. The rearranged segments are TRBV5-1 and TRBJ2-3; 8 of the junction bases match TRBD2. This sequence was found in a woman aged 45-60 years with multiple sclerosis. The material sequenced was PBMCs. The CDR3 reads as follows: CASSLATHAGGRTDTQYF. DNA sequence: TGCGCCAGCAGCTTGGCCACCCACGCGGGGGGCCGCACAGATACGCAGTATTTT.